The 23 T cell receptor beta chains in this list originate from one sample, sequenced in a study of blood T cells in healthy people across ages. With a J-beta primer mix and a sample-barcoded 5' primer, a second PCR ran roughly 7 to 11 cycles. MiXCR was run by TCRdb on the 5' RACE reads, yielding one entry per CDR3 protein. Of about 1.4 million distinct CDR3 sequences in the sample, approximately 59% were seen once. Sequenced: blood. Source of these receptors: a young man in good health.

The CDR3 region has the DNA TGCAGCGTCATCGGGACCCCTGACAATGAGCAGTTCTTC. Translating gives CSVIGTPDNEQFF. This rearrangement joins TRBV29-1 to TRBJ2-1; D is tentatively TRBD1 or TRBD2 (5 bases each). The germline gives CDR1 SQVTM, CDR2 ANQGSEA. V was clipped by 6 bases and J by 5 bases, with 14 bases between them. There are 13 residues in the CDR3.

This clonotype was counted a few times. In nucleotides, the CDR3 is TGCGCCAGCAGCCAAGCGGCCAGTTATGGCTACACCTTC. Its translation is CASSQAASYGYTF. The chain employs TRBV4-1 and TRBJ1-2; D call uncertain. Between the trimmed V and J ends, which lost 1 base and 5 bases, there was a span of 8 bases. The CDR3 consists of 13 residues. The germline V gene encodes CDR1 MGHRA and CDR2 YSYEKL.

In the case of this clonotype: Sequence at one end of the junction differs from germline and may be a read error. V gene TRBV27 combines with J gene TRBJ2-3, with 14 nucleotides matching TRBD2. The germline CDR1 and CDR2 sequences are MNHEY and SMNVEV (reference sequence). The CDR3 is 17 residues long. Here the CDR3 reads CARTSGLAGVMGDMQYF. The CDR3 bases are TGTGCCAGGACCTCGGGACTAGCGGGGGTGATGGGAGATATGCAGTATTTT.

The V and J genes are TRBV7-9 and TRBJ2-7; D remains unclear. The CDR3 has 14 residues. Between the trimmed V and J ends, which lost 5 bases and 0 bases, there was a span of 11 bases. Germline V CDR1 and CDR2: SEHNR, FQNEAQ (reference sequence). This chain's CDR3 is CASSLPASSYEQYF. The CDR3 coding sequence is TGTGCCAGCAGCCTACCGGCCTCCTCCTACGAGCAGTACTTC.

This chain joins TRBV7-9 and TRBJ1-2; D is unresolved. Looked up from germline, CDR1 is SEHNR and CDR2 is FQNEAQ (reference sequence). Trimming pared 6 bases from V and 4 bases from J, leaving 12 bases between. The CDR3 extends over 13 amino acids. CDR3 protein: CASRDGPFYGYTF. CDR3 DNA: TGTGCCAGCAGGGACGGGCCCTTCTATGGCTACACCTTC.

The V gene is TRBV29-1, the J gene TRBJ2-1; 10 bases agree with TRBD2. Germline V CDR1 and CDR2: SQVTM, ANQGSEA. The CDR3 length is 15 residues. The junction had 8 bases not matched to a gene; V was cut back by 6 bases and J by 3 bases. The CDR3 protein is CSVSPTSGVYNEQFF. The CDR3 nucleotides are TGCAGCGTGAGCCCTACTAGCGGGGTCTACAATGAGCAGTTCTTC.

The rearrangement links TRBV27 to TRBJ1-2; TRBD1 aligns across 8 bases. Germline V gene lookup returns CDR1 MNHEY and CDR2 SMNVEV (reference sequence). The CDR3 loop spans 16 amino acids. Trimming cost V 2 bases and J 5 bases; bases outside gene matches: 10. The CDR3 bases are TGTGCCAGCAGTTTAACCCATCGGACAGGGTTTTATGGCTACACCTTC. Protein sequence: CASSLTHRTGFYGYTF.

This chain connects TRBV6-2 or TRBV6-3 to TRBJ1-2; D call uncertain. V lost 5 bases and J lost 4, with 11 bases in between. The CDR3 is made up of 13 amino acids. CDR1 and CDR2 from the germline V gene are MNHEY and SVGEGT. The CDR3 DNA is TGTGCCAGCAGTGACGAGGACCTCTATGGCTACACCTTC. Translated: CASSDEDLYGYTF.

V and J are TRBV3-1 and TRBJ2-1; D call uncertain. Germline V gene lookup returns CDR1 LGHDT and CDR2 YNNKEL (reference sequence). This CDR3 spans 15 amino acids. The ends were cut back, 0 bases at V and 9 bases at J, with 15 bases in the middle. The CDR3 loop reads CASSQEGTAFGEQFF. In DNA form, the CDR3 reads TGTGCCAGCAGCCAAGAAGGTACAGCCTTCGGTGAGCAGTTCTTC.

In this sample, this clonotype turned up a few times. The V call is TRBV27, the J call TRBJ2-3; D call uncertain. Trimming removed 3 bases from V and 4 bases from J, with 17 bases in between. This CDR3 comprises 16 residues. Germline V gene data show CDR1 as MNHEY and CDR2 as SMNVEV (reference sequence). CDR3 in DNA: TGTGCCAGCAGTTTCTTCGGGTCCGTCGGTGCAGATACGCAGTATTTT. As protein: CASSFFGSVGADTQYF.

This chain connects TRBV10-3 to TRBJ2-7; 7 nucleotides line up with TRBD1. The DNA matches TRBJ2-5 better at its end, which makes the J call doubtful. Germline CDR1 and CDR2: ENHRY and SYGVKD. The CDR3 covers 13 residues. Written as DNA, the CDR3 is TGTGCCGTAGGCCGACAGGGCGGGGAGACCCAGTACTTC. As protein: CAVGRQGGETQYF.

The V gene is TRBV5-6, the J gene TRBJ1-2, with D unresolved. The CDR3 contains 15 residues. Germline V gene lookup returns CDR1 SGHDT and CDR2 YYEEEE. V was trimmed by 0 bases and J by 5 bases, leaving 14 bases between them. CDR3 residues: CASSLVTDHLYGYTF. CDR3 DNA sequence: TGTGCCAGCAGCTTGGTAACCGATCACCTATATGGCTACACCTTC.

The chain uses TRBV20-1 and TRBJ2-5; D is unclear. With 3 bases removed from V and 5 bases from J, the gap between germline ends came to 13 bases. This CDR3 is built from 13 residues. Germline V gene data show CDR1 as DFQATT and CDR2 as SNEGSKA (reference sequence). DNA for the CDR3: TGCAGTGCTAGGAGGAACATCGGGGAGACCCAGTACTTC. The encoded protein is CSARRNIGETQYF.

The chain couples TRBV15 to TRBJ2-5; D possibly corresponds to TRBD1 (6 bases). Between the trimmed V and J ends, which lost 3 bases and 3 bases, there was a span of 8 bases. Germline V gene lookup returns CDR1 LNHNV and CDR2 YYDKDF (reference sequence). The CDR3 extends over 13 amino acids. The CDR3: CATSSPGEETQYF. The CDR3 nucleotides are TGTGCCACCAGCAGTCCAGGGGAAGAGACCCAGTACTTC.

Points on this clonotype: An end of the junction does not agree with germline; a read error may underlie this. CDR3 region: CSVDGPASDAQYF. The CDR3 DNA sequence: TGCAGCGTTGATGGGCCAGCTTCAGATGCGCAGTATTTT. This sequence joins TRBV29-1 and TRBJ2-3; D call uncertain. The V gene's germline CDR1 is SQVTM and CDR2 ANQGSEA. The CDR3 covers 13 residues.

The genes are TRBV6-6 and TRBJ1-2, with D possibly being TRBD1 (6 bases). Germline lookup yields CDR1 MNHNY and CDR2 SVGAGI (reference sequence). Trimming removed 4 bases at V and 8 bases at J, with 14 bases between. The CDR3 covers 13 residues. The CDR3 region has the DNA TGTGCCAGCAGTTGGGGGCAGGGAGAAGGCTACACCTTC. It is translated as CASSWGQGEGYTF.

The chain has TRBV27 and TRBJ2-7; TRBD1 is a possible D gene (6 bases). V was clipped by 2 bases and J by 2 bases, with 10 bases between them. CDR3 length: 14 amino acids. CDR1 is MNHEY, CDR2 SMNVEV, per germline (reference sequence). The CDR3 DNA reads as TGTGCCAGCAGTTTAATCGCAGGGGCCTACGAGCAGTACTTC. It codes for CASSLIAGAYEQYF.

The chain employs TRBV20-1 and TRBJ2-1, with D hard to call. The CDR3 loop spans 11 amino acids. V was trimmed by 5 bases and J by 9 bases, leaving 11 bases between them. The V gene's germline CDR1 is DFQATT and CDR2 SNEGSKA (reference sequence). The DNA for the CDR3 is TGCAGTGCTCCGACCCTCGGTGAGCAGTTCTTC. It translates to CSAPTLGEQFF.

V usage is TRBV20-1 and J usage is TRBJ2-7; tentatively, D is TRBD1 or TRBD2 (5 bases each). This CDR3 has 14 residues. Looked up from germline, CDR1 is DFQATT and CDR2 is SNEGSKA (reference sequence). Trimming took 2 bases from V and 5 from J, leaving 16 bases between them. CDR3 sequence reads: CSARTPDGTDEQYF. In DNA form, the CDR3 reads TGCAGTGCTAGAACACCCGATGGGACGGACGAGCAGTACTTC.

Concerning this clonotype: Mismatch with germline at one junction end may stem from a read error. This sequence joins TRBV29-1 and TRBJ2-4; 11 bases line up with TRBD2. The J call could be wrong; TRBJ2-7 is a better fit for the DNA end. The CDR3 length is 17 residues. The V gene's germline CDR1 is SQVTM and CDR2 ANQGSEA. CDR3 sequence (DNA): TGCGGCGTTGAAGACCCCTTCACTAGCGGGAGTCCCACCGAGCAGTACTTC. Translation: CGVEDPFTSGSPTEQYF.

The chain joins TRBV9 to TRBJ2-3; 8 bases are a match to TRBD2. V trimming: 3 bases; J trimming: 0 bases; junction bases outside the gene matches: 6. The CDR3 loop spans 16 amino acids. Germline V lookup: CDR1 SGDLS, CDR2 YYNGEE. CDR3 sequence reads: CASSALIAGSTDTQYF. The DNA for the CDR3 is TGTGCCAGCAGCGCGTTAATAGCGGGGAGCACAGATACGCAGTATTTT. Based on the CDR3 plus reference TRBV9 and TRBJ2-3, the full variable domain is DSGVTQTPKHLITATGQRVTLRCSPRSGDLSVYWYQQSLDQGLQFLIQYYNGEERAKGNILERFSAQQFPDLHSELNLSSLELGDSALYFCASSALIAGSTDTQYFGPGTRLTVL.

The chain uses TRBV20-1 and TRBJ2-7, with TRBD1 as a possible D gene (5 bases). The V end lost 5 bases, the J end lost 0 bases, and 8 bases lay between the germline ends. CDR3 length: 12 residues. Germline CDR1 reads DFQATT; CDR2 reads SNEGSKA (reference sequence). CDR3 amino acids: CSAWTHSYEQYF. DNA of the CDR3: TGCAGTGCTTGGACACACTCCTACGAGCAGTACTTC.

This clonotype came up a few times. The chain recombines TRBV4-2 with TRBJ1-1; no definite D call. V lost 0 bases, J lost 1 base, and 6 bases lay in between. The length of the CDR3 is 14 residues. Germline loops: CDR1 LGHNA, CDR2 YNFKEQ. The chain's CDR3 is CASSQERQNTEAFF. DNA for the CDR3: TGTGCCAGCAGCCAAGAGAGGCAGAACACTGAAGCTTTCTTT.